This entry lists 32 T cell receptor beta chains sequenced from one sample in a study of tumor-infiltrating lymphocytes in primary liver carcinoma. Scientists recovered RNA and DNA together from approximately 20-30 mg of unsorted bulk tissue. Priming with a constant-region primer yielded TCR beta cDNA from 450 to 600 ng total RNA. Construction of TCR beta libraries relied on three successive nested multiplex PCR rounds employing slightly modified ARM-PCR. A C-beta reverse primer and TRBV1-TRBV30 forward primers served in each of the first two PCR rounds, at ten to eleven cycles apiece. Each CDR3 protein gets one entry after TCRdb re-called the multiplex PCR reads with MiXCR. The table shows approximately 40,000 distinct CDR3 sequences, with roughly four fifths occurring only once. The sequenced material came from liver tumor tissue from sampling region 4. The sample's subset: tumor region T4, right-lateral pole. The receptors originated from a man in his forties with primary liver carcinoma and hepatitis B virus infection.

This clonotype has just a few counts. This likely comes from a read error, as the CDR3 has no conserved phenylalanine or tryptophan at its end. The V call is TRBV10-2, the J call TRBJ2-3; D not resolved. V dropped 6 bases and J dropped 5 bases, with 6 bases sitting between them. The CDR3 is made up of 11 amino acids. Germline V gene lookup returns CDR1 WSHSY and CDR2 SAAADI. For the CDR3, the DNA is TGCGCCAGCAGCCACAGAGATACGCAGTATATT. Translating it yields CASSHRDTQYI.

To note about this clonotype: The junction differs from germline at one of its ends, possibly a read error. V gene TRBV11-2 combines with J gene TRBJ1-5; maybe TRBD1 (6 bases). The germline V gene encodes CDR1 SGHAT and CDR2 FQNNGV. The CDR3 covers 16 residues. CDR3 amino acids: CANSLKGGLTNQSLHF. The CDR3 coding sequence is TGTGCCAACAGCCTAAAAGGGGGACTGACGAATCAGTCCCTGCATTTT.

With regard to this clonotype: The junction shows a germline mismatch at one end, possibly a read error. This chain connects TRBV7-8 to TRBJ2-3, with D perhaps TRBD2 (5 bases). From germline, CDR1 is SGHVS and CDR2 FQNEAQ. The CDR3 spans 14 residues. CDR3 coding DNA: TGTGCCAGCAGCATCAGCGGATACACAGATACGCGGTATTTT. This encodes CASSISGYTDTRYF.

The CDR3 DNA reads TGTGCCAGCAGCCTCGATCTCTACGAGCAGTACTTC. Translation gives CASSLDLYEQYF. This chain links TRBV7-9 with TRBJ2-7; D unresolved. Germline V gives CDR1 SEHNR, CDR2 FQNEAQ (reference sequence). Between the trimmed V and J ends, which lost 5 bases and 3 bases, there was a span of 8 bases. This CDR3 region has 12 residues.

Concerning this clonotype: Sequence at one end of the junction differs from germline and may be a read error. The rearrangement links TRBV11-1 to TRBJ1-6; no reliable D call. The CDR3 totals 13 residues. The V gene's germline CDR1 is SGHAT and CDR2 FQDESV (reference sequence). This chain's CDR3 is CASSRTLVSPPHF. CDR3 DNA: TGTGCCAGCAGCCGAACACTGGTTTCACCCCCCCACTTC.

As for this clonotype: A much larger clone differs from this one at a single base, so this may be a read error. The rearrangement joins TRBV20-1 to TRBJ1-5; 9 bases match TRBD1. The germline gives CDR1 DFQATT, CDR2 SNEGSKA (reference sequence). The CDR3 is 15 amino acids. V dropped 6 bases and J dropped 5; count of bases not matched to a gene: 11. The CDR3 loop is CSAQRQGVGDQPQHF. The CDR3 DNA follows: TGCAGTGCCCAGAGACAGGGGGTAGGCGATCAGCCCCAGCATTTT.

In this sample, this clonotype turned up once. This chain connects TRBV29-1 to TRBJ2-7, with a possible D match to TRBD2 (6 bases). The germline V gene encodes CDR1 SQVTM and CDR2 ANQGSEA. The V and J ends lost 4 bases and 0 bases respectively, with 16 bases between them. The CDR3 consists of 15 residues. Written as DNA, the CDR3 is TGCAGCGTTGGAGATGTAGGAGGGAGCTCCTACGAGCAGTACTTC. Amino acid sequence: CSVGDVGGSSYEQYF.

Comments on this clonotype: One end of the junction is discordant with germline, which a read error may explain. The rearrangement links TRBV5-8 to TRBJ1-5; tentatively, D is TRBD1 (5 bases). The CDR3 sequence is 13 residues long. Per germline, CDR1 SGHTS and CDR2 YDEGEE. Here the CDR3 DNA reads TGTGCCACCAGCTTGGCAGGGCACCAGCACCAGCATTTT. Translation: CATSLAGHQHQHF.

About this clonotype: Because it lacks the conserved phenylalanine or tryptophan at the end, this CDR3 is likely a read error. V is TRBV29-1 and J is TRBJ2-7; D remains unclear. Trimming removed 7 bases from V and 2 bases from J, with 24 bases in between. CDR3 length: 16 residues. CDR1 SQVTM and CDR2 ANQGSEA come from the germline V gene. The CDR3 DNA reads as TGCAGCGCCATGACATCTGGAACCTGCACTCCCTACGAGCAGTACTTA. Protein product: CSAMTSGTCTPYEQYL.

This chain joins TRBV11-1 and TRBJ2-1; possibly TRBD2 for D (6 bases). The CDR3 runs 14 residues. Deletions cut 4 bases from V and 3 bases from J, with 10 bases between. CDR1 and CDR2 (germline): SGHAT, FQDESV (reference sequence). The CDR3 nucleotides are TGTGCCAGCAGCTCAAATAGCGGCTACAATGAGCAGTTCTTC. Its protein product is CASSSNSGYNEQFF.

A word on this clonotype: The CDR3 end shows no conserved phenylalanine or tryptophan, and so a read error is likely. The chain has TRBV5-5 and TRBJ1-2; D may be TRBD1 (6 bases). This CDR3 is 16 amino acids long. Germline V gene sequence: CDR1 SGHKS, CDR2 YYEKEE (reference sequence). The CDR3 region is CVSSPHLDRTNYGYTS. In DNA form, the CDR3 reads TGTGTCAGCAGCCCTCACCTGGACAGAACTAACTATGGCTACACCTCC.

Within the sample, this clonotype is medium-sized. The chain links TRBV7-8 to TRBJ2-3, with TRBD2 identical over 11 bases. Per germline, CDR1 SGHVS and CDR2 FQNEAQ. The CDR3 loop spans 17 amino acids. V lost 1 base to trimming and J lost 7 bases; unmatched junction nucleotides: 10. CDR3 bases: TGTGCCAGCAGCTTAGTCTCACTAGCGGGAGCTTCTCATACGCAGTATTTT. The encoded protein is CASSLVSLAGASHTQYF.

About this clonotype: A much larger clone is a single base away; this may be a read error. This sequence joins TRBV2 and TRBJ2-2; either TRBD1 or TRBD2 may supply D (5 bases each). The CDR3 has 12 amino acids. CDR1 is SNHLY, CDR2 FYNNEI, per germline. The CDR3 nucleotides read TGTGCCAGCAGAGGGGATTCCGGGAAGCTGTTTTTT. Translation: CASRGDSGKLFF. Filled out from reference TRBV2 and TRBJ2-2, the complete variable domain reads EPEVTQTPSHQVTQMGQEVILRCVPISNHLYFYWYRQILGQKVEFLVSFYNNEISEKSEIFDDQFSVERPDGSNFTLKIRSTKLEDSAMYFCASRGDSGKLFFGEGSRLTVL.

The V and J genes are TRBV14 and TRBJ2-1; 12 bases line up with TRBD2. Germline trimming cut 5 bases from V and 6 bases from J; bases unmatched to any gene: 11. Germline V gives CDR1 SGHDN, CDR2 FVKESK. The CDR3 loop spans 17 amino acids. CDR3 residues: CASSCGLAGFSCNEQFF. In DNA, the CDR3 is TGTGCCAGCAGCTGCGGACTAGCGGGGTTCTCATGCAATGAGCAGTTCTTC. Supplemented by reference TRBV14 and TRBJ2-1, the full variable domain reads EAGVTQFPSHSVIEKGQTVTLRCDPISGHDNLYWYRRVMGKEIKFLLHFVKESKQDESGMPNNRFLAERTGGTYSTLKVQPAELEDSGVYFCASSCGLAGFSCNEQFFGPGTRLTVL.

Details on this clonotype: The junction does not match germline at one end; this may be a read error. The V call is TRBV5-1, the J call TRBJ1-1, with D maybe TRBD1 (5 bases). The V gene's germline CDR1 is SGHRS and CDR2 YFSETQ. This CDR3 comprises 15 residues. In nucleotides, the CDR3 is TGCGCCAGCGGCTTGGAAGTAGGGGAGAGGACCGAAGCTTTCTTT. Translated: CASGLEVGERTEAFF.

A word on this clonotype: The germline gene is not matched at one end of the junction; a read error may be the cause. The rearrangement uses TRBV7-3 and TRBJ2-3; D tentatively fits TRBD1 or TRBD2 (5 bases each). This CDR3 spans 15 amino acids. Germline CDR1 SGHTA, CDR2 FQGTGA. DNA of the CDR3: TGTGCCAGCAGCCTCGGGGCTTTTACCACAGATACGCCGTATTTT. Amino acids: CASSLGAFTTDTPYF.

On this clonotype: At one end the junction does not follow the germline gene, possibly because of a read error. The rearrangement links TRBV5-5 to TRBJ2-3, with TRBD2 matching 9 bases. Germline V CDR1 and CDR2: SGHKS, YYEKEE (reference sequence). The CDR3 is 15 amino acids. The CDR3: CAGSAEFSGRDTQYF. In DNA, the CDR3 is TGTGCCGGCAGCGCCGAATTTAGCGGGAGAGATACACAGTATTTT.

Comment on this clonotype: Compared with germline, one end of the junction differs, possibly owing to a read error. V and J are TRBV11-1 and TRBJ2-3; a possible D gene is TRBD2 (5 bases). Germline CDR1 reads SGHAT; CDR2 reads FQDESV (reference sequence). The CDR3 loop spans 15 amino acids. CDR3 nucleotide sequence: TGTGCCAGCAGTCTGCCGAGGGAGAGCAAAGATACACAGTATTTT. Translation gives CASSLPRESKDTQYF.

Details on this clonotype: One junction end does not reproduce the germline sequence, and a read error may be involved. The chain uses TRBV29-1 and TRBJ2-2; TRBD1 matches 8 bases. The CDR3 covers 16 residues. Germline CDR1 and CDR2: SQVTM and ANQGSEA. The DNA for the CDR3 is TGCAGCGTTGAAGGGTTGGACAGGGTGGGTACCTGGGAGTTGTTTTTT. Amino acid sequence: CSVEGLDRVGTWELFF.

As for this clonotype: Relative to the germline gene, one junction end is altered; a read error may explain this. This chain joins TRBV11-1 and TRBJ2-4, with 9 nucleotides matching TRBD1. The CDR3 is made up of 17 amino acids. CDR1 and CDR2 (germline): SGHAT, FQDESV (reference sequence). CDR3 region: CASSSPGQGASKNIRYF. The CDR3 bases are TGTGCGAGTAGCTCTCCGGGACAGGGAGCATCAAAAAACATTCGGTACTTC.

Details on this clonotype: One end of the junction is discordant with germline, which a read error may explain. The chain links TRBV11-2 to TRBJ1-6; 10 bases map to TRBD1. This CDR3 spans 15 amino acids. The germline CDR1 and CDR2 sequences are SGHAT and FQNNGV. DNA for the CDR3: TGTGGCAGCAGCCAAGGACAGGGGGTGGATTCACCCCTCCACTTT. Translation gives CGSSQGQGVDSPLHF.

This clonotype was recorded a few times. No conserved phenylalanine or tryptophan is present at the end of the CDR3, so a read error is the likely explanation. The V gene is TRBV5-1, the J gene TRBJ1-4, with D maybe TRBD1 (6 bases). This CDR3 is 14 amino acids long. V was trimmed by 1 base and J by 2 bases, leaving 6 bases between them. The germline CDR1 and CDR2 sequences are SGHRS and YFSETQ. CDR3 loop: CASSLQGTNEKLFS. The DNA of the CDR3 is TGCGCCAGCAGCTTGCAGGGGACTAATGAAAAACTGTTTTCT.

Remarks on this clonotype: One base away lies a much larger clone, so this may be a sequencing read error. The genes are TRBV12-3 or TRBV12-4 and TRBJ1-2, with D perhaps TRBD1 (5 bases). V was clipped by 5 bases and J by 10 bases, with 14 bases between them. This CDR3 spans 12 amino acids. CDR3 DNA sequence: TGTGCCAGCAGTCTACACGGGGGGGACTACACCTTC. It translates to CASSLHGGDYTF.

As concerns this clonotype: The final CDR3 position lacks the conserved phenylalanine or tryptophan, pointing to a likely read error. The chain carries TRBV11-3 and TRBJ1-1, with TRBD1 matching over 8 bases. Germline-derived CDR1 and CDR2 are SGHNT and YENEEA. This CDR3 region has 13 residues. V was clipped by 7 bases and J by 5 bases; unmatched bases: 6. The CDR3 loop reads CASITRQGTEAFL. The CDR3 coding sequence is TGTGCCAGCATCACTCGACAGGGGACTGAAGCTTTCCTT.

This clonotype was found many times. J is TRBJ2-1 and V is TRBV11-2; weak D call: TRBD2 (7 bases). CDR1 SGHAT and CDR2 FQNNGV come from the germline V gene. Deletions cut 5 bases from V and 5 bases from J, with 13 bases between. CDR3 length equals 14 residues. The CDR3 loop is CASSVGGADNEQFF. The CDR3 coding sequence is TGTGCCAGCAGCGTGGGGGGGGCAGACAATGAGCAGTTCTTC.

This clonotype was counted a few times. V is TRBV28 and J is TRBJ1-1; unclear D gene. Trimming removed 6 bases at V and 5 bases at J, with 16 bases between. The CDR3 sequence is 14 residues long. Germline V gives CDR1 MDHEN, CDR2 SYDVKM. The CDR3 nucleotides read TGTGCCAGCAGACCCTCGAGAGCGACGACTGAAGCTTTCTTT. Its protein is CASRPSRATTEAFF.

As regards this clonotype: At one boundary the junction diverges from the germline segment, which might be a read error. CDR3 nucleotide sequence: TGTGCCAGAGGACTAGCGGGAGGACGGTACCAAGAGAGCCAGTACTTC. It yields the protein CARGLAGGRYQESQYF. This chain uses TRBV7-7 with TRBJ2-5, with TRBD2 matching over 14 bases. In germline, CDR1 is SSHAT, CDR2 FNYEAQ (reference sequence). This CDR3 is 16 amino acids long.

In the case of this clonotype: The CDR3 end shows no conserved phenylalanine or tryptophan, and so a read error is likely. The J gene is TRBJ2-3, the V gene TRBV5-4; D uncertain. Germline V gene lookup returns CDR1 SGHNT and CDR2 YYREEE (reference sequence). CDR3 length: 13 amino acids. V was shortened by 4 bases and J by 7 bases, with 13 bases between the two germline ends. The CDR3 sequence is CASSPPSVNTQYL. As DNA, the CDR3 is TGTGCCAGCAGCCCCCCGAGTGTCAATACGCAGTATTTA.

Concerning this clonotype: Its ends do not fully match the called genes, so a read error is possible. The V call is TRBV28, the J call TRBJ1-6; D remains ambiguous. Germline CDR1 reads MDHEN; CDR2 reads SYDVKM. The CDR3 totals 14 residues. DNA of the CDR3: TGTGCCATCCCGGGGAGCTCCTATAATCCACCCCTTCATTTT. Its translation is CAIPGSSYNPPLHF. Full variable domain (rest looked up from reference TRBV28 and TRBJ1-6): DVKVTQSSRYLVKRTGEKVFLECVQDMDHENMFWYRQDPGLGLRLIYFSYDVKMKEKGDIPEGYSVSREKKERFSLILESASTNQTSMYLCAIPGSSYNPPLHFGNGTRLTVT.

Points on this clonotype: At one of its ends the junction is not consistent with the germline gene, which may arise from a read error. The rearrangement joins TRBV4-2 to TRBJ2-2, with a weak D call TRBD2 (5 bases). The germline V gene encodes CDR1 LGHNA and CDR2 YNFKEQ. The CDR3 is 14 amino acids. The CDR3 here is CDSGQVGNTGEPFF. As DNA, the CDR3 is TGTGACAGCGGCCAAGTGGGGAACACCGGGGAGCCGTTTTTT.

Note on this clonotype: Germline and junction disagree at one end, which may indicate a read error. The chain has TRBV5-1 and TRBJ2-1; D is perhaps TRBD2 (5 bases). Germline loops: CDR1 SGHRS, CDR2 YFSETQ. The CDR3 has 16 residues. The CDR3 DNA reads TGCACCAGCAGCTTGGATGCGGGTGCGGTGGGAGCCGAGCAGTTCTTC. It codes for CTSSLDAGAVGAEQFF.

J is TRBJ1-3 and V is TRBV28; D remains ambiguous. The length of the CDR3 is 12 residues. In germline, CDR1 is MDHEN, CDR2 SYDVKM. Here the CDR3 DNA reads TGTGTCGGCTGGAGAGCTGGAAACACCATATATTTT. This gives the protein CVGWRAGNTIYF.